The TCR beta chain described here comes from a study of blood T cell repertoires in COVID-19. Study as a whole: Samples taken during acute and convalescent COVID-19 were collected in the United States, Italy and Spain. Sources were T cells, B-cell-depleted T cells, or PBMCs; the material itself was cDNA or gDNA.

The CDR3 contains 14 residues. Germline V gene data show CDR1 as SNHLY and CDR2 as FYNNEI. Trimming removed 6 bases at V and 3 bases at J, with 12 bases between. Study processing details: How many nucleated cells were present was estimated from reference gene primer amplification. Generated by immunoSEQ multiplex PCR, the TCRdb table keeps only in-frame clones and is missing some. V, J and clone size derive from that table, while D and trimming were established from the DNA sequence. The table has 150,000 to 200,000 clones, about 75% seen once. The TCR originated in a woman in her seventies with acute or convalescent COVID-19. Sequencing input: peripheral blood. J is TRBJ1-5 and V is TRBV2; D is perhaps TRBD1 (5 bases). Here the CDR3 reads CASSDDRPNQPQHF. For the CDR3, the DNA is TGTGCCAGCAGCGACGACAGACCCAATCAGCCCCAGCATTTT.